One and the same sample provided the 27 T cell receptor beta chains below, sequenced in a study of control samples from healthy donors and cancer patients. The repertoire was sequenced with immunoSEQ multiplex PCR; TCRdb's copy has only in-frame clones and lacks some. The sample contains about 60,000 clones, around 96% of which appear only once. The specimen sequenced was blood. These receptors originate from a woman under 30 in good health.

The chain carries TRBV6-5 and TRBJ2-7, with a possible D match to TRBD2 (7 bases). Trimming left V 11 bases short and J 2 bases short, with 13 bases between. The V gene's germline CDR1 is MNHEY and CDR2 SVGAGI. The CDR3 is made up of 12 amino acids. The CDR3 DNA sequence: TGTGCCCTAGGGGGGGCGACCTACGAGCAGTACTTC. Encoded protein: CALGGATYEQYF.

This clone was observed a handful of times. The chain carries TRBV6-4 and TRBJ2-2, with TRBD2 as a possible D gene (6 bases). The CDR3 sequence is 15 residues long. V dropped 5 bases and J dropped 4 bases, with 14 bases sitting between them. Germline V CDR1 and CDR2: MRHNA, SNTAGT. CDR3 sequence reads: CASSIRAGSTGELFF. For the CDR3, the DNA is TGTGCCAGCAGTATCAGGGCGGGGAGCACCGGGGAGCTGTTTTTT.

For this clone: Other DNA sequences in this sample translate to the same CDR3. The V and J genes are TRBV19 and TRBJ1-2; 9 positions match TRBD1. From germline, CDR1 is LNHDA and CDR2 SQIVND (reference sequence). The CDR3 extends over 14 amino acids. V lost 3 bases to trimming and J lost 5 bases; unmatched junction nucleotides: 4. CDR3 coding DNA: TGTGCCAGTAGTATTCGGGGACAGGGATATGGCTACACCTTC. This translates into CASSIRGQGYGYTF.

This rearrangement joins TRBV2 to TRBJ2-7, with 9 positions matching TRBD2. In germline, CDR1 is SNHLY, CDR2 FYNNEI. V lost 7 bases, J lost 4 bases, and 14 bases stayed unmatched. The CDR3 covers 16 residues. CDR3 in DNA: TGTGCCAGCACCCGCTCACCTAGCGGGGCGTGGTACGAGCAGTACTTC. Translating gives CASTRSPSGAWYEQYF.

The CDR3 sequence is CASSRRREETQYF. In nucleotides, the CDR3 is TGTGCCAGCAGTAGGCGCAGGGAAGAGACCCAGTACTTC. This chain joins TRBV6-6 and TRBJ2-5, with D possibly TRBD1 on 5 matching bases. Trimming shortened V by 5 bases and J by 3 bases, and 10 bases separated the two germline ends. CDR1 is MNHNY, CDR2 SVGAGI, per germline (reference sequence). The CDR3 sequence is 13 residues long.

This clone was detected once. The genes are TRBV18 and TRBJ1-2; TRBD1 aligns across 7 bases. CDR1 is KGHSH and CDR2 is LQKENI in the germline V gene. The CDR3 extends over 16 amino acids. V lost 8 bases, J lost 3 bases, and 15 bases stayed unmatched. CDR3 region: CASTSSGGGGYYGYTF. CDR3 sequence (DNA): TGTGCCAGCACATCATCGGGAGGAGGGGGCTACTATGGCTACACCTTC.

CDR3 DNA sequence: TGTGCCAGCTCACCCCCGGGACAGGGGAACACCGGGGAGCTGTTTTTT. Protein sequence: CASSPPGQGNTGELFF. The rearrangement joins TRBV18 to TRBJ2-2, with 9 bases fitting TRBD1. Germline CDR1 is KGHSH and CDR2 is LQKENI. This CDR3 is 16 amino acids long. Trimming at V came to 3 bases and at J to 1 base, leaving 3 bases not matched to a gene.

The rearrangement uses TRBV27 and TRBJ1-2; D uncertain. Germline CDR1 reads MNHEY; CDR2 reads SMNVEV (reference sequence). The V end lost 3 bases, the J end lost 2 bases, and 7 bases lay between the germline ends. The CDR3 contains 13 residues. The CDR3 loop is CASSLVKNYGYTF. CDR3 sequence (DNA): TGTGCCAGCAGTTTGGTGAAAAACTATGGCTACACCTTC.

The chain couples TRBV9 to TRBJ1-2; a possible D gene is TRBD1 (6 bases). The CDR3 consists of 18 residues. The germline gives CDR1 SGDLS, CDR2 YYNGEE. V lost 5 bases, J lost 0 bases, and 23 bases lay in between. The CDR3 nucleotides are TGTGCCAGCAGTGATAAGACACTAGACAGGCGTCCTAACTATGGCTACACCTTC. Translated, it gives CASSDKTLDRRPNYGYTF.

The chain employs TRBV7-8 and TRBJ2-5; no clear D. The CDR3 spans 13 residues. Trimming left V 5 bases short and J 6 bases short, with 13 bases between. Looked up from germline, CDR1 is SGHVS and CDR2 is FQNEAQ. The CDR3 DNA reads as TGTGCCAGCAGCCCCTCCAGGACCCAGACCCAGTACTTC. It specifies CASSPSRTQTQYF.

The J gene is TRBJ1-2, the V gene TRBV2; D remains ambiguous. V was shortened by 3 bases and J by 7 bases, with 15 bases between the two germline ends. This CDR3 spans 14 amino acids. Germline-derived CDR1 and CDR2 are SNHLY and FYNNEI. CDR3 sequence (DNA): TGTGCCAGCAGTGATGATGGAGGGATAGGTGGCTACACCTTC. Its translation: CASSDDGGIGGYTF.

V is TRBV4-1 and J is TRBJ1-2; 7 nucleotides line up with TRBD1. Germline trimming cut 0 bases from V and 4 bases from J; bases unmatched to any gene: 5. The CDR3 has 15 amino acids. CDR1 is MGHRA, CDR2 YSYEKL, per germline. CDR3 region: CASSQEQQGGYGYTF. The CDR3 nucleotides are TGCGCCAGCAGCCAAGAGCAGCAGGGGGGCTATGGCTACACCTTC.

The V and J genes are TRBV19 and TRBJ1-6, with 8 bases fitting TRBD1. The V segment lost 5 bases and the J segment 6 bases; nucleotides outside the gene matches: 9. CDR3 length equals 16 residues. Germline V gene data show CDR1 as LNHDA and CDR2 as SQIVND (reference sequence). The CDR3 sequence is CASSDGDRGVNSPLHF. The CDR3 nucleotides are TGTGCCAGTAGTGACGGAGACAGGGGCGTTAATTCACCCCTCCACTTT.

The chain links TRBV14 to TRBJ1-1; a possible D gene is TRBD1 (6 bases). The V end was cut by 3 bases, the J end by 5 bases, with 10 bases between. The CDR3 sequence is 13 residues long. CDR1 and CDR2 (germline): SGHDN, FVKESK. CDR3 sequence: CASSQGALTEAFF. Here the CDR3 DNA reads TGTGCCAGCAGCCAGGGGGCATTAACTGAAGCTTTCTTT.

The CDR3 sequence is CASTRGDNSPLHF. CDR3 nucleotide sequence: TGTGCCAGCACAAGAGGGGACAATTCACCCCTCCACTTT. The genes are TRBV5-6 and TRBJ1-6; possible D gene TRBD1, 5 bases. CDR1 SGHDT and CDR2 YYEEEE come from the germline V gene. Between the trimmed V and J ends, which lost 6 bases and 7 bases, there was a span of 11 bases. The CDR3 is 13 residues long.

The chain couples TRBV7-9 to TRBJ1-4; tentatively, D is TRBD1 (5 bases). The CDR3 has 16 amino acids. The V end was cut by 1 base, the J end by 10 bases, with 19 bases between. The V gene's germline CDR1 is SEHNR and CDR2 FQNEAQ (reference sequence). The CDR3 sequence: CASSLGERQGLGKLFF. Written as DNA, the CDR3 is TGTGCCAGCAGCTTAGGAGAGCGGCAGGGTTTAGGAAAACTGTTTTTT. Using reference TRBV7-9 and TRBJ1-4 for the parts outside the CDR3, the full variable domain is DTGVSQNPRHKITKRGQNVTFRCDPISEHNRLYWYRQTLGQGPEFLTYFQNEAQLEKSRLLSDRFSAERPKGSFSTLEIQRTEQGDSAMYLCASSLGERQGLGKLFFGSGTQLSVL.

The genes are TRBV6-2 or TRBV6-3 and TRBJ1-5; D gene uncertain. The CDR3 runs to 16 residues. V dropped 7 bases and J dropped 3 bases, with 19 bases sitting between them. CDR1 MNHEY and CDR2 SVGEGT come from the germline V gene. The CDR3 nucleotides are TGTGCCAGCACCCCTGGTGAGGGAAGTTACAATCAGCCCCAGCATTTT. Protein product: CASTPGEGSYNQPQHF.

This rearrangement joins TRBV11-2 to TRBJ2-5; the match to TRBD2 covers 9 bases. J lost 5 bases, V lost 5 bases, and 9 bases had no gene match. The CDR3 extends over 15 amino acids. Germline lookup yields CDR1 SGHAT and CDR2 FQNNGV. The DNA of the CDR3 is TGTGCCAGCAGCAGACTACTAGCGGGTCTTGAGACCCAGTACTTC. This sequence encodes CASSRLLAGLETQYF.

CDR3 in amino acids: CASSFEPRKDTEAFF. The CDR3 nucleotides read TGTGCCAGCAGCTTTGAACCCCGTAAGGACACTGAAGCTTTCTTT. The chain joins TRBV11-2 to TRBJ1-1, with unresolved D. CDR1 is SGHAT, CDR2 FQNNGV, per germline. V was trimmed by 3 bases and J by 3 bases, leaving 14 bases between them. This CDR3 is built from 15 residues.

The chain links TRBV6-5 to TRBJ1-2; D remains ambiguous. CDR1 and CDR2 from the germline V gene are MNHEY and SVGAGI. The CDR3 extends over 12 amino acids. Between the trimmed V and J ends, which lost 6 bases and 6 bases, there was a span of 11 bases. CDR3 DNA: TGTGCCAGCAGGTGGGGAGGCGATGGCTACACCTTC. This codes for CASRWGGDGYTF.

The chain recombines TRBV6-5 with TRBJ2-4; tentative D call: TRBD1 (6 bases). CDR1 is MNHEY, CDR2 SVGAGI, per germline. V was trimmed by 8 bases and J by 3 bases, leaving 11 bases between them. The CDR3 extends over 13 amino acids. This chain's CDR3 is CASLQGHKNIQYF. In nucleotides, the CDR3 is TGTGCCAGCTTACAGGGCCACAAAAACATTCAGTACTTC.

The rearrangement uses TRBV19 and TRBJ1-2; D is undetermined. Germline V gene data show CDR1 as LNHDA and CDR2 as SQIVND (reference sequence). V lost 2 bases to trimming and J lost 0 bases, with 16 bases between them. The CDR3 sequence is 17 residues long. In DNA form, the CDR3 reads TGTGCCAGTAGTATAATAGGGAAGGGCGGTTCTAACTATGGCTACACCTTC. Protein product: CASSIIGKGGSNYGYTF.

The genes are TRBV5-4 and TRBJ1-2, with 9 bases matching TRBD1. CDR1 and CDR2 from the germline V gene are SGHNT and YYREEE (reference sequence). The J segment lost 2 bases and the V segment lost 4 bases, leaving 6 bases of the junction unmatched. The CDR3 runs 15 residues. CDR3 loop: CASSIGTGTNYGYTF. The CDR3 nucleotides are TGTGCCAGCAGCATAGGGACAGGGACCAACTATGGCTACACCTTC.

This chain's CDR3 is CASGLGYTEAFF. The CDR3 coding sequence is TGTGCTAGTGGTTTAGGGTACACTGAAGCTTTCTTT. The chain is built from TRBV12-5 and TRBJ1-1; D unresolved. Per the germline V gene, CDR1 is LGHNT and CDR2 is FRNRAP. Trimming removed 3 bases at V and 3 bases at J, with 5 bases between. The length of the CDR3 is 12 residues.

The chain carries TRBV30 and TRBJ1-2; D is unclear. The CDR3 has 12 residues. The ends were cut back, 2 bases at V and 6 bases at J, with 10 bases in the middle. Germline V lookup: CDR1 GTSNPN, CDR2 SVGIG (reference sequence). The CDR3 coding sequence is TGTGCCTGGAGTAGGCACTTTGATGGCTACACCTTC. Encoded protein: CAWSRHFDGYTF.

This sequence joins TRBV5-1 and TRBJ1-4; D perhaps matches TRBD1 (6 bases). The CDR3 extends over 15 amino acids. The V gene lost 3 bases and the J gene lost 8 bases, with 17 bases spanning the gap. Looked up from germline, CDR1 is SGHRS and CDR2 is YFSETQ. The CDR3 region has the DNA TGCGCCAGCAGCTCAAGAAGGGGGGCGAGGGAAAAACTGTTTTTT. Translation gives CASSSRRGAREKLFF.

The chain carries TRBV12-3 or TRBV12-4 and TRBJ1-1; 7 bases match TRBD1. The CDR3 has 13 amino acids. With 10 bases clipped from V and 0 bases from J, the junction kept 5 bases outside the gene matches. CDR3 in DNA: TGTGCCACCAGACAGGGACTGAACACTGAAGCTTTCTTT. This codes for CATRQGLNTEAFF.